This T cell receptor beta chain was observed in a study of blood T cell repertoires in COVID-19. Study summary: From T cells, B-cell-depleted T cells, or PBMCs came the material, which was cDNA or gDNA.

Measured with immunoSEQ multiplex PCR; TCRdb has only the in-frame clones, and not every one. The sample holds around 260,000 clones, more than 85% seen once. The V gene lost 1 base and the J gene lost 4 bases, with 8 bases spanning the gap. CDR3 length: 13 amino acids. CDR1 LGHDT and CDR2 YNNKEL come from the germline V gene (reference sequence). The Seattle patients, enrolled during active infection, were followed longitudinally. Sequencing was performed on peripheral blood. V usage is TRBV3-1 (or the pseudogene TRBV3-2) and J usage is TRBJ2-7; D not resolved. The sequence was obtained from a person under 35 with COVID-19, enrolled during active disease. The CDR3 DNA reads TGTGCCAGCAGCCAAGGTCGAGTTTACGAGCAGTACTTC. Its translation is CASSQGRVYEQYF.